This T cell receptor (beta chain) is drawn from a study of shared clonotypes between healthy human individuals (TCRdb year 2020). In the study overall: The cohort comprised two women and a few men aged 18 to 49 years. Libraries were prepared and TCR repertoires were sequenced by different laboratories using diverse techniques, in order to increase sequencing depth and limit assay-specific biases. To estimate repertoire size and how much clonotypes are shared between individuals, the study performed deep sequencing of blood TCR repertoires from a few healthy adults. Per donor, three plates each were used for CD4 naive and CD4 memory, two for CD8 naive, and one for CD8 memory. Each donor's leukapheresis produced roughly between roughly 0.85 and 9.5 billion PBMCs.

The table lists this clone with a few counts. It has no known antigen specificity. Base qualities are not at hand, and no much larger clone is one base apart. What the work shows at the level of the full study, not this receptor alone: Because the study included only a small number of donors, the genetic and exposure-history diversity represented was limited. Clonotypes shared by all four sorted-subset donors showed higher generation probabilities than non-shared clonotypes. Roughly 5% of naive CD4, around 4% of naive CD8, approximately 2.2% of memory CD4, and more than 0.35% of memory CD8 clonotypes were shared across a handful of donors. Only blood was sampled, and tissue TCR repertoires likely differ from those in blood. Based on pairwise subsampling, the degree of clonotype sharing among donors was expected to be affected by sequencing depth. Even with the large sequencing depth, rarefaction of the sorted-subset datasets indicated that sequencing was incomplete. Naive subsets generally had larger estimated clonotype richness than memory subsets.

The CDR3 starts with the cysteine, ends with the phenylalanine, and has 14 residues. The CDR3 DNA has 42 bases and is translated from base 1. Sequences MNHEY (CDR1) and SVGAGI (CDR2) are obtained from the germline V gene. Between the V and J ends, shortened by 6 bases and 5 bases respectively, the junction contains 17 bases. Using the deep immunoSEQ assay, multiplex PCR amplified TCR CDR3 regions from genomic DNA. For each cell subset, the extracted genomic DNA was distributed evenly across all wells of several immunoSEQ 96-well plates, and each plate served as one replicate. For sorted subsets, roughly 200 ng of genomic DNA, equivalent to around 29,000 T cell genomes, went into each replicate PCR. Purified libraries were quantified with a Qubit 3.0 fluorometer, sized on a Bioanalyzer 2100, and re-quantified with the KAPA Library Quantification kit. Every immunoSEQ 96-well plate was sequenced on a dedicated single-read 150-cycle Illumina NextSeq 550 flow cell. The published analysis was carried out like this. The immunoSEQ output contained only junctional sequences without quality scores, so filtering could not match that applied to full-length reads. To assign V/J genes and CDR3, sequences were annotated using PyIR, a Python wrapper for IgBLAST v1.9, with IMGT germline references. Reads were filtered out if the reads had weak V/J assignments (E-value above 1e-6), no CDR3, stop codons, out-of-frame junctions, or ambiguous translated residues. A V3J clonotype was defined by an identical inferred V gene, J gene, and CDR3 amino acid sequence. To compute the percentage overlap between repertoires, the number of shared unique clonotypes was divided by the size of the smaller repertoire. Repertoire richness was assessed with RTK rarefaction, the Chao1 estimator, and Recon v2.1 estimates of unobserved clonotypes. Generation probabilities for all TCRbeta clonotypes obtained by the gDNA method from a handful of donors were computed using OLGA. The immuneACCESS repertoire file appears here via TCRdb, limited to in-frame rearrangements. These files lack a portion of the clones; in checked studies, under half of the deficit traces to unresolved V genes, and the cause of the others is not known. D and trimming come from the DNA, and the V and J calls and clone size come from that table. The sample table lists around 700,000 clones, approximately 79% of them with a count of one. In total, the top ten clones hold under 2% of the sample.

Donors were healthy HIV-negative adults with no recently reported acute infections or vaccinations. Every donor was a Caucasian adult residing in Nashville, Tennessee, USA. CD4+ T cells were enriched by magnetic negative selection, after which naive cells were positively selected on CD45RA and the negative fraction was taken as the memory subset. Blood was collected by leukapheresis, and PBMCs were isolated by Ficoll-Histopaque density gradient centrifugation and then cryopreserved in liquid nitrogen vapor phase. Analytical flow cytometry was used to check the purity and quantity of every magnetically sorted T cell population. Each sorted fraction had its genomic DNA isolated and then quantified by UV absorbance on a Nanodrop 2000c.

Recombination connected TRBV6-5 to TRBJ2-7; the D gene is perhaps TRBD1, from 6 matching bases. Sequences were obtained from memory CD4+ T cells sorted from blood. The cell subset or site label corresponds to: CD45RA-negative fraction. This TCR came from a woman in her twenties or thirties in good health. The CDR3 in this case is CASRPNRETHEQYF. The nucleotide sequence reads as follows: TGTGCCAGCAGACCGAACAGGGAAACCCACGAGCAGTACTTC.